The present entry profiles one TCR beta chain with its context. The sample comes from a study of blood T cell repertoires in COVID-19. The CDR3 has 14 residues. Germline assignment: CDR1 MNHEY and CDR2 SMNVEV (reference sequence). Deletions cut 0 bases from V and 4 bases from J, with 9 bases between. Assay: immunoSEQ multiplex PCR; the TCRdb copy retains only in-frame clones and omits some. The sample has around 140,000 clones; roughly 85% are singletons. This receptor was obtained from a man aged 50 or older who had recovered from COVID-19. Sequenced: PBMCs or T cells enriched from blood (not recorded which). This sequence joins TRBV27 and TRBJ2-5, with TRBD2 as a possible D gene (6 bases). CDR3 residues: CASSLSRRGETQYF. CDR3 nucleotides: TGTGCCAGCAGTTTATCACGGAGGGGAGAGACCCAGTACTTC.